These 31 T cell receptor beta chains were all obtained from the same sample, sequenced in a study of PD-L1 blockade in urothelial cancer. The table came from immunoSEQ multiplex PCR; TCRdb's copy has only in-frame clones and leaves some out. The sample includes approximately 79,000 clones, approximately 90% of them seen just once. Sequenced here: PBMCs, sampled around atezolizumab (anti-PD-L1) treatment. These receptors all come from a woman aged 70-85 years with urothelial cancer.

The rearrangement links TRBV5-1 to TRBJ2-4; a weak D match, TRBD1 (6 bases). Germline values: CDR1 SGHRS, CDR2 YFSETQ. Trimming left V 4 bases short and J 6 bases short, with 14 bases between. The CDR3 contains 14 residues. The CDR3 DNA is TGCGCCAGCAGCCCTAGCCGGGACATAAACATTCAGTACTTC. Translation: CASSPSRDINIQYF.

This chain links TRBV6-1 with TRBJ2-1; 9 bases fit TRBD1. The CDR3 contains 15 residues. Trimming took 6 bases from V and 7 from J; bases not matched to a gene: 10. Germline CDR1 is MNHNS and CDR2 is SASEGT. The CDR3 DNA is TGTGCCAGCAGCGTAACCGGGACAGGGTCTAATGAGCAGTTCTTC. Its protein is CASSVTGTGSNEQFF.

V is TRBV9 and J is TRBJ1-1; 7 bases agree with TRBD1. V lost 4 bases and J lost 2; bases outside the gene matches: 8. The CDR3 totals 15 residues. Germline loops: CDR1 SGDLS, CDR2 YYNGEE. The CDR3: CASSPRDSINTEAFF. The CDR3, as DNA: TGTGCCAGCAGCCCTCGGGACAGCATAAACACTGAAGCTTTCTTT.

The V gene is TRBV2, the J gene TRBJ1-2, with 7 bases matching TRBD1. Germline-derived CDR1 and CDR2 are SNHLY and FYNNEI. The CDR3 extends over 14 amino acids. V gave up 0 bases and J gave up 10 bases; unmatched junction bases: 8. The CDR3 nucleotides read TGTGCCAGCAGTGAAGCGCGACAGGGAGAAGACTACACCTTC. Its protein product is CASSEARQGEDYTF.

CDR3 amino acids: CASSPRGVLGPYNEQFF. The CDR3 region has the DNA TGTGCCAGCAGCCCCCGGGGGGTCTTAGGGCCCTACAATGAGCAGTTCTTC. The chain has TRBV7-6 and TRBJ2-1, with 7 bases lining up with TRBD2. J lost 2 bases, V lost 5 bases, and 12 bases had no gene match. This CDR3 has 17 residues. Looked up from germline, CDR1 is SGHVS and CDR2 is FNYEAQ.

This chain connects TRBV9 to TRBJ2-3; perhaps TRBD2 as D (5 bases). V was clipped by 0 bases and J by 2 bases, with 10 bases between them. From germline, CDR1 is SGDLS and CDR2 YYNGEE. The length of the CDR3 is 15 residues. The CDR3 region is CASSVVSSPTDTQYF. The CDR3 coding sequence is TGTGCCAGCAGCGTAGTGTCTAGCCCCACAGATACGCAGTATTTT. Supplemented by reference TRBV9 and TRBJ2-3, the full variable domain reads DSGVTQTPKHLITATGQRVTLRCSPRSGDLSVYWYQQSLDQGLQFLIQYYNGEERAKGNILERFSAQQFPDLHSELNLSSLELGDSALYFCASSVVSSPTDTQYFGPGTRLTVL.

The rearrangement links TRBV7-2 to TRBJ2-7, with 10 bases fitting TRBD2. V dropped 4 bases and J dropped 2; count of bases not matched to a gene: 5. Germline CDR1 SGHTA, CDR2 FQGNSA. This CDR3 is built from 15 residues. The CDR3 DNA sequence: TGTGCCAGCAGCTCCGGGGGACTAGCGCCCTACGAGCAGTACTTC. It translates to CASSSGGLAPYEQYF.

This sequence joins TRBV5-4 and TRBJ1-6, with D unclear. The germline gives CDR1 SGHNT, CDR2 YYREEE (reference sequence). The CDR3 extends over 13 amino acids. V was pared by 0 bases and J by 6 bases, with 4 bases between. CDR3 protein: CASSLDGNSPLHF. The CDR3 nucleotides read TGTGCCAGCAGCTTGGACGGTAATTCACCCCTCCACTTT. The full variable domain, with the rest looked up from reference TRBV5-4 and TRBJ1-6, is ETGVTQSPTHLIKTRGQQVTLRCSSQSGHNTVSWYQQALGQGPQFIFQYYREEENGRGNFPPRFSGLQFPNYSSELNVNALELDDSALYLCASSLDGNSPLHFGNGTRLTVT.

V usage is TRBV5-1 and J usage is TRBJ2-5; tentatively, D is TRBD2 (5 bases). V dropped 5 bases and J dropped 2 bases, with 19 bases sitting between them. From germline, CDR1 is SGHRS and CDR2 YFSETQ. This CDR3 comprises 16 residues. The chain's CDR3 is CASSRGQQYLQETQYF. The CDR3 DNA is TGCGCCAGCAGTCGCGGGCAGCAGTACCTTCAAGAGACCCAGTACTTC.

The gene calls are TRBV15 and TRBJ2-5, with a tentative D call TRBD2 (5 bases). The CDR3 totals 14 residues. V dropped 2 bases and J dropped 3 bases, with 10 bases sitting between them. Looked up from germline, CDR1 is LNHNV and CDR2 is YYDKDF (reference sequence). Here the CDR3 reads CATSRQDSKETQYF. As DNA, the CDR3 is TGTGCCACCAGCAGACAGGACTCTAAAGAGACCCAGTACTTC.

The rearrangement uses TRBV29-1 and TRBJ2-1, with TRBD2 as a possible D gene (6 bases). Germline V gives CDR1 SQVTM, CDR2 ANQGSEA. The CDR3 has 14 residues. Trimming shortened V by 3 bases and J by 8 bases, and 17 bases separated the two germline ends. This CDR3 is CSVDAGLGGDEQFF. CDR3 nucleotide sequence: TGCAGCGTTGATGCGGGACTGGGTGGGGATGAGCAGTTCTTC.

The J gene is TRBJ1-1, the V gene TRBV12-5; TRBD1 aligns across 11 bases. The length of the CDR3 is 16 residues. The trim removed 2 bases at V and 4 bases at J, leaving 6 bases unmatched. Germline V gene data show CDR1 as LGHNT and CDR2 as FRNRAP. CDR3 loop: CASGLNPDRGPTEAFF. CDR3 coding DNA: TGTGCTAGTGGTTTGAATCCGGACAGGGGGCCCACTGAAGCTTTCTTT.

V usage is TRBV27 and J usage is TRBJ1-2; 7 nucleotides line up with TRBD1. The CDR3 is made up of 15 amino acids. V lost 2 bases, J lost 3 bases, and 6 bases stayed unmatched. The germline V gene has CDR1 MNHEY and CDR2 SMNVEV (reference sequence). The chain's CDR3 is CASSLGGGRDYGYTF. The CDR3 DNA reads TGTGCCAGCAGTTTAGGAGGGGGCCGAGACTATGGCTACACCTTC.

This chain uses TRBV5-1 with TRBJ2-3, with a possible D match to TRBD1 (6 bases). The germline V gene encodes CDR1 SGHRS and CDR2 YFSETQ. The CDR3 is 17 amino acids. Trimming removed 4 bases at V and 0 bases at J, with 18 bases between. DNA of the CDR3: TGCGCCAGCAGCGCCGTTGGGGGCCCCTTAAGCACAGATACGCAGTATTTT. Its translation: CASSAVGGPLSTDTQYF.

This chain joins TRBV19 and TRBJ2-7; D gene ambiguous. V lost 5 bases and J 2 bases, leaving 10 bases between the germline ends. CDR1 LNHDA and CDR2 SQIVND come from the germline V gene (reference sequence). The CDR3 is made up of 13 amino acids. Written as DNA, the CDR3 is TGTGCCAGTAGTCAATCACCAGCCTACGAGCAGTACTTC. It codes for CASSQSPAYEQYF.

This clone was seen a single time. V and J are TRBV4-2 and TRBJ2-7; TRBD2 matches 11 bases. The CDR3 has 18 amino acids. Germline V gene lookup returns CDR1 LGHNA and CDR2 YNFKEQ. The junction had 7 bases not matched to a gene; V was cut back by 0 bases and J by 0 bases. The CDR3 DNA follows: TGTGCCAGCAGCCAAGATCTCGTGGGACTAGCGGACTCCTACGAGCAGTACTTC. This translates into CASSQDLVGLADSYEQYF.

This chain joins TRBV9 and TRBJ2-3, with TRBD1 matching over 10 bases. This CDR3 is 15 amino acids long. Germline lookup yields CDR1 SGDLS and CDR2 YYNGEE. V was clipped by 4 bases and J by 6 bases; unmatched bases: 8. DNA for the CDR3: TGTGCCAGCAGCCCCCGGGACAGGGGTTTGGATACGCAGTATTTT. It is translated as CASSPRDRGLDTQYF.

The rearrangement joins TRBV6-6 to TRBJ1-2; 8 bases map to TRBD1. The length of the CDR3 is 14 residues. Unmatched junction bases numbered 9, after V lost 7 bases and J lost 5 bases. Germline CDR1 and CDR2: MNHNY and SVGAGI (reference sequence). This CDR3 reads CASTETGALYGYTF. DNA for the CDR3: TGTGCCAGCACGGAGACAGGGGCCCTTTATGGCTACACCTTC.

This clone was recorded only once. The chain carries TRBV19 and TRBJ2-7; a weak D match, TRBD1 (5 bases). CDR3 size: 15 residues. The germline CDR1 and CDR2 sequences are LNHDA and SQIVND (reference sequence). The V end was cut by 1 base, the J end by 5 bases, with 15 bases between. In nucleotides, the CDR3 is TGTGCCAGTAGTATAGGTGCAGGGTTGAGCGACGAGCAGTACTTC. The encoded protein is CASSIGAGLSDEQYF.

The chain is built from TRBV7-8 and TRBJ2-7, with D maybe TRBD2 (7 bases). The germline V gene has CDR1 SGHVS and CDR2 FQNEAQ. V was pared by 5 bases and J by 3 bases, with 20 bases between. The length of the CDR3 is 16 residues. The CDR3 reads CASSPQRGRGNYEQYF. CDR3 DNA: TGTGCCAGCAGCCCTCAACGGGGGCGGGGGAACTACGAGCAGTACTTC.

This sequence joins TRBV7-3 and TRBJ2-1, with TRBD2 identical over 7 bases. V gave up 5 bases and J gave up 6 bases; unmatched junction bases: 10. The V gene's germline CDR1 is SGHTA and CDR2 FQGTGA. This CDR3 contains 15 residues. The CDR3 coding sequence is TGTGCCAGCAGCCCCTCCGGGACTATCCTCAATGAGCAGTTCTTC. It yields the protein CASSPSGTILNEQFF.

CDR3 sequence: CASSFGGPTDTQYF. The CDR3 nucleotides read TGTGCCAGCAGTTTCGGCGGCCCCACAGATACGCAGTATTTT. This chain uses TRBV28 with TRBJ2-3, with unresolved D. V dropped 3 bases and J dropped 2 bases, with 9 bases sitting between them. This CDR3 region has 14 residues. Germline V gene data show CDR1 as MDHEN and CDR2 as SYDVKM.

V gene TRBV7-9 combines with J gene TRBJ2-2, with a weak D call TRBD2 (6 bases). Trimming cost V 4 bases and J 3 bases, with 15 bases left between them. Germline V CDR1 and CDR2: SEHNR, FQNEAQ (reference sequence). The CDR3 totals 16 residues. In DNA form, the CDR3 reads TGTGCCAGCAGCTCGGGACTTTTCCTTTACACCGGGGAGCTGTTTTTT. Translated, it gives CASSSGLFLYTGELFF. Complete variable domain (other parts from reference TRBV7-9 and TRBJ2-2): DTGVSQNPRHKITKRGQNVTFRCDPISEHNRLYWYRQTLGQGPEFLTYFQNEAQLEKSRLLSDRFSAERPKGSFSTLEIQRTEQGDSAMYLCASSSGLFLYTGELFFGEGSRLTVL.

This sequence joins TRBV7-8 and TRBJ2-7, with 9 bases identical to TRBD2. CDR1 is SGHVS and CDR2 is FQNEAQ in the germline V gene. The CDR3 loop spans 14 amino acids. V dropped 4 bases and J dropped 5; count of bases not matched to a gene: 6. In DNA form, the CDR3 reads TGTGCCAGCAGCTGGGAGGCTAGCGGGGACGAGCAGTACTTC. As protein: CASSWEASGDEQYF.

V is TRBV30 and J is TRBJ2-5, with D possibly matching TRBD2 (6 bases). Trimming left V 0 bases short and J 5 bases short, with 10 bases between. In germline, CDR1 is GTSNPN, CDR2 SVGIG (reference sequence). The CDR3 is 13 amino acids. The CDR3 protein is CAWSVLAGETQYF. The CDR3 DNA reads as TGTGCCTGGAGTGTACTAGCCGGCGAGACCCAGTACTTC. Combining the CDR3 with reference TRBV30 and TRBJ2-5 gives the whole variable domain SQTIHQWPATLVQPVGSPLSLECTVEGTSNPNLYWYRQAAGRGLQLLFYSVGIGQISSEVPQNLSASRPQDRQFILSSKKLLLSDSGFYLCAWSVLAGETQYFGPGTRLLVL.

CDR3 protein: CASSLSITSSYEQYF. For the CDR3, the DNA is TGTGCCAGCAGTTTATCGATAACAAGCTCCTACGAGCAGTACTTC. This sequence joins TRBV27 and TRBJ2-7, with D unresolved. The CDR3 has 15 amino acids. Germline V gene lookup returns CDR1 MNHEY and CDR2 SMNVEV (reference sequence). V was clipped by 0 bases and J by 0 bases, with 9 bases between them.

This chain joins TRBV5-1 and TRBJ2-3, with 8 bases lining up with TRBD2. Germline CDR1 and CDR2: SGHRS and YFSETQ. This CDR3 has 12 amino acids. J lost 5 bases, V lost 7 bases, and 3 bases had no gene match. The CDR3 bases are TGCGCCAGCTCTAGCGGGCAAGATACGCAGTATTTT. It specifies CASSSGQDTQYF.

The V call is TRBV4-2, the J call TRBJ2-1, with D maybe TRBD1 (6 bases). Per germline, CDR1 LGHNA and CDR2 YNFKEQ. The CDR3 sequence is 12 residues long. V lost 2 bases and J lost 12, with 11 bases in between. The CDR3 DNA is TGTGCCAGCAGCCAACCGGACAGCCTGCAGTTCTTC. Protein product: CASSQPDSLQFF.

CDR3 residues: CAMGQGSHDTQYF. In nucleotides, the CDR3 is TGTGCCATGGGGCAAGGGTCTCACGATACGCAGTATTTT. The rearrangement links TRBV10-3 to TRBJ2-3, with D tentatively TRBD1 (5 bases). The CDR3 extends over 13 amino acids. Germline assignment: CDR1 ENHRY and CDR2 SYGVKD. Trimming pared 9 bases from V and 6 bases from J, leaving 16 bases between.

The gene calls are TRBV2 and TRBJ2-3, with 9 bases that match TRBD2. V was pared by 4 bases and J by 5 bases, with 7 bases of the junction left unmatched. CDR3 length: 15 residues. CDR1 and CDR2 from the germline V gene are SNHLY and FYNNEI. The DNA for the CDR3 is TGTGCCAGCAGTGTGATGCGGGAGGGCCGAGATACGCAGTATTTT. As protein: CASSVMREGRDTQYF.

The V gene is TRBV7-2, the J gene TRBJ2-3; D not certain. The CDR3 runs 12 residues. Germline V lookup: CDR1 SGHTA, CDR2 FQGNSA. V was trimmed by 3 bases and J by 4 bases, leaving 5 bases between them. The CDR3 DNA reads TGTGCCAGCAGCTTTATTCCAGATACGCAGTATTTT. This codes for CASSFIPDTQYF. The variable domain in full, completed from reference TRBV7-2 and TRBJ2-3, reads GAGVSQSPSNKVTEKGKDVELRCDPISGHTALYWYRQSLGQGLEFLIYFQGNSAPDKSGLPSDRFSAERTGGSVSTLTIQRTQQEDSAVYLCASSFIPDTQYFGPGTRLTVL.